This TCR beta chain is from a study of cytomegalovirus exposure and HLA in healthy donors (TCRdb year 2017). Some background on the complete study: In an earlier analysis of under 750 of the donors, 250 to 350 Gb of sequence data and 117 million unique TCR beta sequences from about 180 million T cells were reported. All discovery cohort repertoires had been generated using a single sequencing platform. The study used immunosequencing to profile the T cell repertoires of 670 or so subjects and linked those repertoires to cytomegalovirus serostatus. A later analysis re-examined previously published TCR beta repertoires from roughly 720 donors and added high-resolution HLA genotyping to investigate patterns of TCR occurrence. Rather than drawing on any new phenotypic data, the later analysis identified candidate immune exposures from TCR beta sequences and the way those sequences occurred across donors. Typing coverage varied by locus: about 620-630 donors for A, B, C, DRB1 and DQB1; about 520 for DQA1; more than 600 for DPA1; approximately 490 for DPB1. On average, around 230,000 unique TCR beta nucleotide sequences were sequenced per donor among a few hundred genotyped donors of the cohort, with about 17% of those sequences being non-productive. Approximately 300 gigabases of sequencing data and around 85 million unique TCR sequences made up an early release that covered several hundred HLA-typed donors. Because of strong linkage in the cohort, 5 or 6 DR-DQ haplotypes were treated as single units for association and clustering. HLA typing included class I and class II loci at four-digit resolution. Donor age, sex, ethnicity and CMV serostatus were compiled together with the repertoire data. A separate validation cohort of 100 to 150 different subjects was used in addition to the roughly 640-subject first cohort. To predict cytomegalovirus infection status, the study brought together high-throughput TCR immunosequencing, statistical association of individual TCRs with disease status, and machine learning. Among the roughly 400 genotyped donors, approximately 76% belonged to the genetic ancestry cluster associated with self-reported Caucasian donors. In an earlier analysis of roughly 600 of the donors, high-throughput TCR beta sequencing was used to judge whether each TCR beta V gene segment behaved as functional or pseudogenic. A later genetic analysis took genome-wide SNP genotypes for about 65% of the 666 donors and used that subset as a discovery cohort. The aim of the study was to test whether cataloging public T cell receptors could identify signatures of past pathogen exposure.

This clone is a singleton in its sample. The clone's antigen remains unknown. Per-nucleotide qualities are absent, and no much larger clonotype sits a single base away. The cohort consisted of 600 or so healthy bone marrow donors. At the time of sampling, all cohort members were nominally healthy, though unrecorded immune exposures were likely present. The donor tested CMV seropositive and was one of the 289 seropositive cohort members. A peripheral blood sample was provided by each donor, and peripheral blood mononuclear cells were used for TCR beta sequencing. Genomic DNA extraction from the blood cell samples was performed with the Qiagen DNeasy Blood Extraction Kit. Receptor libraries were prepared by the immunoSEQ multiplex PCR assay. A mixture of 60 forward primers for TCR Vbeta segments and 13 reverse primers for TCR Jbeta segments was used in the multiplex PCR. The CDR3 region of rearranged TCR beta genes was amplified from genomic DNA by a multiplex PCR assay. On the Illumina HiSeq System, the amplified TCR beta libraries were sequenced as 87-base-pair reads. On the authors' methods: A later analysis counted 65 million to 90 million unique TCR beta chains across the 550 to 750 repertoires, and around 9.9 million of these chains were shared by at least two donors. Raw reads were error-corrected and collapsed into unique sequences with a nearest-neighbor algorithm that merged closely related sequences to remove PCR and sequencing errors. V, D and J gene segments were assigned by aligning CDR3 sequences to IMGT reference sequences. For a sequence to be retained, at least a six-nucleotide match to both a V gene segment and a J gene segment was required. A rearrangement counted as productive if the CDR3 had no stop codons and remained in frame with V and J, and every other rearrangement counted as non-productive. CDR3 was defined according to IMGT convention as the region running from the second conserved V-encoded cysteine to the conserved J-encoded phenylalanine. Sequences without an unambiguous match to a single V gene segment were excluded from the earlier analysis of over 500 of the donors. An earlier analysis of several hundred of the donors called V segments functional above 56.7% productive rearrangements and segregating when the between-donor standard deviation exceeded 5%. A statistical classification framework was built to diagnose cytomegalovirus status from the catalog of TCR beta chain sequences. V and J gene assignment, in a later analysis, came from comparing TCR nucleotide sequences with IMGT/GENE-DB human TR gene sequences. In a later analysis, CDR3 sequences and most-parsimonious VDJ recombination scenarios were assigned using the TCRdist pipeline. A later analysis defined each TCR beta chain by its CDR3 amino acid sequence plus V-gene family, and excluded reads lacking a unique V-gene family. As a way to deal with suspected cross-contamination and a sequencing artifact, a later analysis dropped hundreds of nucleotide sequences that were highly shared and had low generation probability. In a later analysis, a clonal expansion index was calculated for each public chain from normalized within-repertoire ranks of inferred template counts. A later analysis computed generation probabilities with a VDJ recombination model fitted to out-of-frame rearrangements, and checked the results against IGoR. In a later analysis, TCR-TCR, TCR-HLA and TCR-CMV co-occurrence was scored with hypergeometric tests, and a repertoire-size bias correction was applied to TCR pairs. False discovery rates were estimated in a later analysis by permuting HLA or CMV assignments 20 times. A later analysis grouped co-occurring TCRs with DBSCAN, adding TCRdist sequence similarity when clustering within HLA-allele-positive subsets. Co-occurrence clustering excluded repertoires with fewer than 30,000 or more than 120,000 public chains, plus five with anomalous nucleotide sharing. In TCRdb, the immuneACCESS table is reduced to in-frame sequences with V and J assigned. These tables do not hold every clone; where another copy was compared, an unresolved V gene accounts for under half, and the others remain unexplained. V and J calls and clone size are those listed in that table; D and trimming were worked out from the DNA. The sample table holds around 67,000 clones, of which about 74% were seen once. The biggest ten clones account for about 24% of the sample.

The study at large found these results: It was suggested by the authors that the approach could potentially be generalized to other disease states and immunological phenotypes. A further reported finding was that TCR beta sequences accurately predicted the HLA-A and HLA-B alleles for most subjects in the first cohort. In both the original and validation cohorts, the classifier was reported to diagnose cytomegalovirus status with high specificity and sensitivity. According to a later genetic analysis, donors in an Asian-associated ancestry cluster had fewer N-insertions in productive TCRs than the approximately 610-donor mean. Across donors, most TCR sequences were observed very rarely, whereas some public TCRs were present in many individuals. Sequencing depth was assumed to be roughly uniform across donors in the presence/absence analyses, though that assumption may not hold. Approximately 16 rarely observed V segments, including chromosome 9 orphons, were excluded from the earlier analysis of a few hundred of the donors because counts were too low. Because HLA typing was missing for some donors at each locus, association tests included only the typed subset. Linkage disequilibrium might explain the correlated functional status among segregating V segments, but an unknown experimental factor could not be ruled out. Some IMGT-functional V segments, including TRBV6-2 and TRBV6-3, could not be told apart with the 87-base-pair reads, so those segments were excluded. A later analysis found that most CMV-associated TCR beta chains appeared HLA-restricted, with HLA associations seemingly driven largely by CMV exposure. A group of highly shared sequence variants was considered likely to be a technical artifact of the sequencing pipeline. For the cohort, immune exposure information was limited to CMV serostatus. According to a later analysis, parvovirus B19, influenza, CMV and Epstein-Barr virus appeared linked to several top co-occurrence clusters. In a later genetic analysis, a missense DCLRE1C variant was associated with V-gene and J-gene trimming of TCR beta chains, and the association was replicated in an independent cohort. Assigning TCR associations to individual alleles was difficult when HLA alleles, especially DR and DQ, strongly co-occurred. Three of the identified cytomegalovirus-associated TCR beta chains were confirmed in vitro to be specific for cytomegalovirus antigens. In a later analysis, TCR association rates were found to vary across HLA loci, with the most associated TCRs seen for DRB1 alleles and the fewest for HLA-C alleles. Compared with equally common non-associated chains, HLA-associated TCR beta chains in a later analysis were more clonally expanded and had lower generation probabilities. Broadly in line with IMGT annotations, most TCR beta V segments showed up in productive rearrangements about 87% or about 30% of the time in an earlier analysis of around 550 of the donors. The cohort was sequenced for TCR beta chains only, and without alpha or paired-chain data the features that could be detected were limited. At a false discovery rate of 0.05, a later analysis linked about 16,000 TCR beta sequences to specific HLA alleles. The study listed approximately 160 TCR beta chains as associated with cytomegalovirus.

From the germline V gene, CDR1 is MNHEY and CDR2 is SVGAGI. V is cut by 6 bases and J by 2 bases, and the space between the germline ends is 10 bases. Counted from cysteine to phenylalanine, this CDR3 has 14 amino acids. Solely the CDR3 DNA is kept, with 42 bases framed from the first base. In this chain, TRBV6-5 is recombined with TRBJ2-2; a tentative D call is TRBD2 (5 bases match). This sequence originates from a woman in her twenties or thirties in good health and CMV-seropositive. Sequencing input: PBMCs. The nucleotide sequence is TGTGCCAGCAGGGACCTAGCAAACACCGGGGAGCTGTTTTTT. Its translation reads: CASRDLANTGELFF.